This TCR beta chain was sequenced in a study of blood T cell repertoires in COVID-19. Overall study: Sites in the United States, Italy and Spain provided acute and convalescent COVID-19 samples. Nucleic acid was either cDNA or gDNA, and it came from T cells, B-cell-depleted T cells, or PBMCs.

This clone was observed a single time. Source study methods: Reference gene primer amplification gave estimated nucleated cell counts. Repertoires were generated with immunoSEQ multiplex PCR, while TCRdb's copy carries only in-frame clones and drops some. That table furnishes V, J and clone size, whereas the DNA furnished D and trimming. The table shows fewer than 250,000 clones, with about nine tenths occurring only once. This CDR3 contains 16 residues. Germline lookup yields CDR1 SGHNT and CDR2 YENEEA. The V and J ends lost 5 bases and 0 bases, in that order; junction bases with no gene match: 8. J is TRBJ2-5 and V is TRBV11-3, with 8 bases that match TRBD1. Material: peripheral blood. The clonotype was recovered from an older woman with acute or convalescent COVID-19. The CDR3 DNA sequence: TGTGCCAGCAGCAGGGGGACAGGAATGAACCAAGAGACCCAGTACTTC. Its protein product is CASSRGTGMNQETQYF. Full variable domain (rest looked up from reference TRBV11-3 and TRBJ2-5): EAGVVQSPRYKIIEKKQPVAFWCNPISGHNTLYWYLQNLGQGPELLIRYENEEAVDDSQLPKDRFSAERLKGVDSTLKIQPAELGDSAVYLCASSRGTGMNQETQYFGPGTRLLVL.